The 6 T cell receptor beta chains presented below share a single source sample, sequenced in a study of CD8 T cells in Susac syndrome (dated by TCRdb to 2018 to 2020). The receptor library was made with the immunoSEQ multiplex PCR assay. RNA was extracted with the RNeasy kit and 0.5 to 1 ug was reverse transcribed using random hexamers. Using fastp trimming at Q25 and MiXCR clonotype assembly, TCRdb reanalyzed the public sequencing data and kept in-frame beta chains. Every CDR3 protein is listed once, alongside the most common genes and DNA of its rows. For this sample the table gives roughly 140,000 distinct CDR3 sequences, of which approximately 93% were detected only once. The ten top clones hold about 0.25% of the sample. The sample comprised CD8+ T cells from PBMCs. These receptor sequences come from a human donor in good health.

The gene calls are TRBV5-1 and TRBJ1-2; D call uncertain. Germline-derived CDR1 and CDR2 are SGHRS and YFSETQ. The CDR3 runs 13 residues. The V end was cut by 2 bases, the J end by 2 bases, with 7 bases between. CDR3 region: CASSFGENYGYTF. CDR3 nucleotide sequence: TGCGCCAGCAGCTTCGGGGAGAACTATGGCTACACCTTC.

This clonotype was seen only a few times. The rearrangement links TRBV29-1 to TRBJ2-7; possibly TRBD2 for D (5 bases). CDR3 length: 11 amino acids. Between the trimmed V and J ends, which lost 6 bases and 1 base, there was a span of 7 bases. CDR1 and CDR2 (germline): SQVTM, ANQGSEA. CDR3 region: CSVGDSYEQYF. The CDR3, as DNA: TGCAGCGTCGGGGATTCCTACGAGCAGTACTTC.

The chain combines TRBV27 with TRBJ2-1; D may be TRBD2 (6 bases). Trimming pared 8 bases from V and 8 bases from J, leaving 16 bases between. The germline CDR1 and CDR2 sequences are MNHEY and SMNVEV (reference sequence). The CDR3 is 13 amino acids. The CDR3 DNA is TGTGCCAGCCGCGGGGCGCTAGCCTATGAGCAGTTCTTC. This translates into CASRGALAYEQFF.

V is TRBV27 and J is TRBJ2-1, with a tentative D call TRBD2 (5 bases). Trimming shortened V by 3 bases and J by 5 bases, and 11 bases separated the two germline ends. This CDR3 spans 14 amino acids. Germline V gene data show CDR1 as MNHEY and CDR2 as SMNVEV (reference sequence). The DNA for the CDR3 is TGTGCCAGCAGTTTTTTTGCCGGGGACAATGAGCAGTTCTTC. Protein product: CASSFFAGDNEQFF.

The chain couples TRBV30 to TRBJ1-1; D not certain. V was shortened by 3 bases and J by 4 bases, with 12 bases between the two germline ends. Germline CDR1 GTSNPN, CDR2 SVGIG (reference sequence). The CDR3 has 13 residues. The CDR3 nucleotides are TGTGCCTGGAGCGGCTCGGGCGGCACTGAAGCTTTCTTT. Its translation: CAWSGSGGTEAFF.

The chain carries TRBV5-1 and TRBJ1-5; D is perhaps TRBD1 (6 bases). Trimming cost V 1 base and J 5 bases, with 10 bases left between them. Germline CDR1 is SGHRS and CDR2 is YFSETQ. This CDR3 comprises 14 residues. The CDR3 protein is CASSLQGLDQPQHF. DNA for the CDR3: TGCGCCAGCAGCTTGCAGGGGCTCGATCAGCCCCAGCATTTT.